What follows are 18 T cell receptor beta chains derived from one specimen sequenced in a study of T cells in Graves' hyperthyroidism and ophthalmopathy. It was RNA transcripts that yielded the amplified TCR beta CDR3 regions. HTBI primers were the set used in a first-round RT-PCR of the TCR CDR3. TCRdb reanalysed the multiplex PCR reads using MiXCR and keeps one entry per CDR3 protein. Of some 510,000 distinct CDR3 sequences in the sample, about a fifth were seen once. The sequencing input was blood. These receptors all stem from a man between 18 and 35 years old with Graves' hyperthyroidism.

This clonotype was observed at least ten times. The chain couples TRBV6-5 to TRBJ1-2; unclear D gene. Trimming took off 0 bases at V and 7 bases at J, with 15 bases between the two ends. From germline, CDR1 is MNHEY and CDR2 SVGAGI. The CDR3 consists of 15 residues. The CDR3, as DNA: TGTGCCAGCAGTTACTCCGGGCCGCCCGAAGGTGGCTACACCTTC. Protein sequence: CASSYSGPPEGGYTF.

This clonotype was picked up many times. V is TRBV11-2 and J is TRBJ2-2, with D perhaps matching TRBD2 (7 bases). V shed 5 bases and J shed 2 bases, with 18 bases lying between them. CDR1 SGHAT and CDR2 FQNNGV come from the germline V gene. The CDR3 covers 17 residues. The CDR3 DNA follows: TGTGCCAGCAGCATCCAGGGGAGGGAAGCCAACACCGGGGAGCTGTTTTTT. Translation: CASSIQGREANTGELFF.

This clonotype was seen at least ten times. The chain combines TRBV12-3 or TRBV12-4 with TRBJ2-7; 8 nucleotides align to TRBD2. V shed 5 bases, J shed 2 bases, and the junction held 8 bases outside the gene matches. The CDR3 loop spans 15 amino acids. CDR3 bases: TGTGCCAGCAGTCCTACAGGGCGGGGGGCCTACGAGCAGTACTTC. This encodes CASSPTGRGAYEQYF.

Notes on this clonotype: A much larger clone sits a single nucleotide away, making a read error possible. This chain joins TRBV30 and TRBJ1-1, with D maybe TRBD1 (6 bases). CDR3 size: 16 residues. Trimming removed 1 base at V and 7 bases at J, with 22 bases between. CDR1 is GTSNPN and CDR2 is SVGIG in the germline V gene (reference sequence). CDR3 in amino acids: CAWSDRIGIGQYEAFF. Written as DNA, the CDR3 is TGTGCCTGGAGTGACCGCATCGGGATAGGACAGTATGAAGCTTTCTTT.

The V call is TRBV7-3, the J call TRBJ2-7; D is uncertain. Trimming removed 2 bases at V and 7 bases at J, with 12 bases between. The CDR3 loop spans 13 amino acids. The germline V gene encodes CDR1 SGHTA and CDR2 FQGTGA. The CDR3 here is CASSLVSSGEQYF. The DNA of the CDR3 is TGTGCCAGCAGCTTAGTCTCTTCTGGGGAGCAGTACTTC.

This clonotype was seen at least ten times. V usage is TRBV7-2 and J usage is TRBJ1-1; a possible D gene is TRBD1 (6 bases). Germline V gives CDR1 SGHTA, CDR2 FQGNSA. This CDR3 region has 15 residues. V lost 2 bases, J lost 3 bases, and 13 bases lay in between. CDR3 nucleotide sequence: TGTGCCAGCAGCTTACAACAGGGAAGGGACACTGAAGCTTTCTTT. Amino acids: CASSLQQGRDTEAFF.

This clonotype was recorded at least ten times. The CDR3 is CASSYGETYNSPLHF. The CDR3 nucleotides read TGTGCCAGCAGTTACGGGGAAACTTATAATTCACCCCTCCACTTT. The chain uses TRBV6-5 and TRBJ1-6; D remains unclear. Germline V lookup: CDR1 MNHEY, CDR2 SVGAGI. The CDR3 covers 15 residues. The V end lost 2 bases, the J end lost 4 bases, and 9 bases lay between the germline ends.

This clonotype showed up many times. The V gene is TRBV27, the J gene TRBJ1-1; D is uncertain. Trimming shortened V by 3 bases and J by 0 bases, and 8 bases separated the two germline ends. The CDR3 runs to 14 residues. Germline-derived CDR1 and CDR2 are MNHEY and SMNVEV (reference sequence). CDR3 sequence: CASSFGFMNTEAFF. In DNA, the CDR3 is TGTGCCAGCAGTTTTGGGTTCATGAACACTGAAGCTTTCTTT.

The CDR3 region has the DNA TGTGCCACCAGTGAACACGACGGTAGAAGCTCCTACGAGCAGTACTTC. It is translated as CATSEHDGRSSYEQYF. The chain combines TRBV24-1 with TRBJ2-7; D gene ambiguous. Between the trimmed V and J ends, which lost 4 bases and 0 bases, there was a span of 15 bases. The germline gives CDR1 KGHDR, CDR2 SFDVKD. The CDR3 sequence is 16 residues long.

The sample holds many counts of this clonotype. The genes are TRBV6-1 and TRBJ1-5; D remains ambiguous. Germline loops: CDR1 MNHNS, CDR2 SASEGT. V gave up 6 bases and J gave up 7 bases, with 10 bases separating them. The CDR3 loop spans 12 amino acids. The CDR3 DNA reads as TGTGCCAGCAGGATAGGCGGGCAGCCCCAGCATTTT. Amino acid sequence: CASRIGGQPQHF.

This chain links TRBV12-3 or TRBV12-4 with TRBJ2-5, with no clear D. This CDR3 comprises 14 residues. The V and J ends lost 4 bases and 5 bases respectively, with 14 bases between them. The CDR3 coding sequence is TGTGCCAGCAGTTCGCCGACATTCTGGGAGACCCAGTACTTC. It yields the protein CASSSPTFWETQYF.

This clonotype showed up many times. This chain connects TRBV28 to TRBJ1-5; 9 bases match TRBD1. This CDR3 spans 15 amino acids. V lost 3 bases and J lost 10; bases outside the gene matches: 10. The germline gives CDR1 MDHEN, CDR2 SYDVKM. The CDR3 DNA is TGTGCCAGCAGTTTCCCGGCGGGACAGGGAAGTCCCCAGCATTTT. It codes for CASSFPAGQGSPQHF.

This clonotype was detected a few times. The CDR3 DNA is TGTGCCAGCAGTTACTCGAGCAGGGCCCGCAACACCGGGGAGCTGTTTTTT. Translation: CASSYSSRARNTGELFF. The chain couples TRBV6-5 to TRBJ2-2, with D perhaps matching TRBD1 (5 bases). The germline gives CDR1 MNHEY, CDR2 SVGAGI. The CDR3 consists of 17 residues. With 0 bases removed from V and 2 bases from J, the gap between germline ends came to 13 bases.

This clonotype was observed at least ten times. A junction end diverges from the germline sequence, so it may reflect a read error. V and J are TRBV28 and TRBJ2-7; the match to TRBD1 covers 7 bases. The CDR3 consists of 14 residues. CDR1 and CDR2 from the germline V gene are MDHEN and SYDVKM. The CDR3 sequence is CASSLSQGAYEQYF. CDR3 coding DNA: TGCGCCAGCAGCTTATCCCAGGGGGCCTACGAGCAGTACTTC.

The table lists this clonotype with many counts. CDR3 DNA: TGTGCCAGCAGCGTAGAGGACAGGGGCACTGAAGCTTTCTTT. Its protein product is CASSVEDRGTEAFF. The V and J genes are TRBV9 and TRBJ1-1, with TRBD1 matching over 9 bases. V was pared by 0 bases and J by 4 bases, with 1 base of the junction left unmatched. CDR3 length: 14 residues. Germline V gene lookup returns CDR1 SGDLS and CDR2 YYNGEE.

The chain uses TRBV5-6 and TRBJ1-6; unclear D gene. The ends were cut back, 0 bases at V and 8 bases at J, with 12 bases in the middle. Looked up from germline, CDR1 is SGHDT and CDR2 is YYEEEE. This CDR3 region has 15 residues. This CDR3 reads CASSLGGRRDSPLHF. The CDR3, as DNA: TGTGCCAGCAGCTTGGGGGGTCGGAGGGATTCACCCCTCCACTTT.

This clonotype was observed at least ten times. V gene TRBV28 combines with J gene TRBJ2-7; D is possibly TRBD2 (5 bases). CDR3 length equals 16 residues. The germline V gene has CDR1 MDHEN and CDR2 SYDVKM. The V and J ends lost 3 bases and 0 bases respectively, with 15 bases between them. This CDR3 is CASSLAFWGDSYEQYF. The DNA for the CDR3 is TGTGCCAGCAGTTTGGCATTTTGGGGAGACTCCTACGAGCAGTACTTC.

This clonotype was seen many times. The V call is TRBV2, the J call TRBJ1-2; no firm D call. This CDR3 has 13 amino acids. V was clipped by 5 bases and J by 6 bases, with 13 bases between them. Germline CDR1 reads SNHLY; CDR2 reads FYNNEI. Here the CDR3 reads CASSLREEDGYTF. The DNA of the CDR3 is TGTGCCAGCAGTCTAAGGGAAGAGGATGGCTACACCTTC.